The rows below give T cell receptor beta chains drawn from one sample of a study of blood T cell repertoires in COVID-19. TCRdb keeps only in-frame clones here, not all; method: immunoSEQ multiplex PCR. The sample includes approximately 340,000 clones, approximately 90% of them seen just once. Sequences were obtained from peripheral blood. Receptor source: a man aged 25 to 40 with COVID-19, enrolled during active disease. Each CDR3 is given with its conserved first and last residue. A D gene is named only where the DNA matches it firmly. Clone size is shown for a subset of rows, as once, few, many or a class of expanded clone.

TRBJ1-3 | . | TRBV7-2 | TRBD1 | TGTGCCAGCAGCCCGGACAGGGGCTGGAACACCATATATTTT | CASSPDRGWNTIYF
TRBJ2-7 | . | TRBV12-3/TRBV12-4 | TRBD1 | TGTGCCAGCAGTTTGGGACAGGGTTACGAGCAGTACTTC | CASSLGQGYEQYF
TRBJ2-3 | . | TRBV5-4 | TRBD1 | TGTGCCAGCAGCAGGGACAGGGGAAAAGATACGCAGTATTTT | CASSRDRGKDTQYF
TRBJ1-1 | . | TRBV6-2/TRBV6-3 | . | TGTGCCAGCAGTTATGAGACAGTTGAAGCTTTCTTT | CASSYETVEAFF
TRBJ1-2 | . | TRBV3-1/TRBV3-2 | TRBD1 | TGTGCCAGCAGGGGGACCCGGCGGGACAGCACTTATGGCTACACCTTC | CASRGTRRDSTYGYTF
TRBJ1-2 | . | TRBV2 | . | TGTGCCAGCAGTGAGGGCAGGGGTGGAGGCTACACCTTC | CASSEGRGGGYTF
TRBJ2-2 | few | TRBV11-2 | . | TGTGCCAGCAGCTTAGAGAGGGAATACGGGGAGCTGTTTTTT | CASSLEREYGELFF
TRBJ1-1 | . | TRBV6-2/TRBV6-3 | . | TGTGCCAGCAGTTACTCGACGGGAGGGGTTCACACTGAAGCTTTCTTT | CASSYSTGGVHTEAFF
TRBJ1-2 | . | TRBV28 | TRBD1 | TGTGCCAGCGGAGACAGGGTAATGGCTCGGGGCTACACCTTC | CASGDRVMARGYTF
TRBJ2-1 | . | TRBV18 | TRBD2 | TGTGCCAGCTCACCACGTGGTAGCGGGACGGGTTACAATGAGCAGTTCTTC | CASSPRGSGTGYNEQFF
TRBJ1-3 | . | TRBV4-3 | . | TGCGCCAGCAGCCAAGTTGTATCCGGAAACACCATATATTTT | CASSQVVSGNTIYF
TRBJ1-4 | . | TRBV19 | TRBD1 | TGTGCCAGTAGTATATCTGCAGGGGGCGTTATTAATGAAAAACTGTTTTTT | CASSISAGGVINEKLFF
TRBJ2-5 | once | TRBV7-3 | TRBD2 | TGTGCCAGCAGCTTACTGGGACTAGCGGCCGCCCGGGGGGGCCAGTACTTC | CASSLLGLAAARGGQYF
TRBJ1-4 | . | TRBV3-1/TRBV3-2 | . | TGTGCCAGCAGCCTTACAGGGACAACTAATGAAAAACTGTTTTTT | CASSLTGTTNEKLFF
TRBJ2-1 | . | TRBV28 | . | TGTGCCAGCAGTCCAACCCGGGACTCCCCTTACAATGAGCAGTTCTTC | CASSPTRDSPYNEQFF
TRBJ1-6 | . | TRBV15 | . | TGTGCCACCAGCAAAGAATTTCTCCCCAGCTCCTATAATTCACCCCTCCACTTT | CATSKEFLPSSYNSPLHF
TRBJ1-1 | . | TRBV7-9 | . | TGTGCCAGCAGTTTTACATTGAACACTGAAGCTTTCTTT | CASSFTLNTEAFF
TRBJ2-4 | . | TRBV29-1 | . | TGCAGCGTCCAGGGAGGTATTGCCAAAAACATTCAGTACTTC | CSVQGGIAKNIQYF
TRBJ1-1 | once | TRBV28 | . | TGTGCCAGCAGTTTAGGGGACTATGAAGCTTTCTTT | CASSLGDYEAFF
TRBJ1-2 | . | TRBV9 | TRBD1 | TGTGCCAGCAGCACCTCGGGACAGGGCGTTTATGGCTACACCTTC | CASSTSGQGVYGYTF
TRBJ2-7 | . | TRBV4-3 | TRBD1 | TGCGCCAGCAGCCTTGGCAGGGGGCTTTACGAGCAGTACTTC | CASSLGRGLYEQYF
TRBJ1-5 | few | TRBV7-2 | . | TGTGCCAGCAGCTCAGGGTATAGCAATCAGCCCCAGCATTTT | CASSSGYSNQPQHF
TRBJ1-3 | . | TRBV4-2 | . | TGTGCCAGCAGCCAAGCACCAGTAAACACCATATATTTT | CASSQAPVNTIYF
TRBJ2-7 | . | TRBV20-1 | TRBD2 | TGCAGTGCTAGTTGGACTAGCGGGGGCCACGAGCAGTACTTC | CSASWTSGGHEQYF
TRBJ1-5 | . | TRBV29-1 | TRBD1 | TGCAGCGCCCGACAGGGTAGCAATCAGCCCCAGCATTTT | CSARQGSNQPQHF
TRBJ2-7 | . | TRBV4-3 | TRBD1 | TGCGCCAGCAGCCAACGGACAGGGAAATACGAGCAGTACTTC | CASSQRTGKYEQYF
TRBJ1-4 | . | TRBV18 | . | TGTGCCAGCTCACCCGATCTGATGGTAGCAAATGAAAAACTGTTTTTT | CASSPDLMVANEKLFF
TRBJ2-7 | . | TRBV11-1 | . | TGTGCCAGCAGTCTCGCGGGGAGCTCCTACGAGCAGTACTTC | CASSLAGSSYEQYF
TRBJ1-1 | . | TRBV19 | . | TGTGCCAGTAGTATGGTGCCGAGCACTGAAGCTTTCTTT | CASSMVPSTEAFF
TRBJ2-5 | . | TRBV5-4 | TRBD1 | TGTGCCAGCAGCATAAACAGGGGGCAAGAGACCCAGTACTTC | CASSINRGQETQYF
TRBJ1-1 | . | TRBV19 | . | TGTGCCAGTAGCCAATGGGTCCAGGGAGGCACTGAAGCTTTCTTT | CASSQWVQGGTEAFF
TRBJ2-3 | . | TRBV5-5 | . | TGTGCCAGCAGCTTGTCATGGGGCTCCCGAACAGATACGCAGTATTTT | CASSLSWGSRTDTQYF
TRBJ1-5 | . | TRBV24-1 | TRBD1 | TGTGCCACGGGACAGGGGAATAGGCCCCAGCATTTT | CATGQGNRPQHF
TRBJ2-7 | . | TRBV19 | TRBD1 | TGTGCCAGTAGTGCCCCGGGACAGTGGGTTCCCTACGAGCAGTACTTC | CASSAPGQWVPYEQYF
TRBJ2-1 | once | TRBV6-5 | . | TGTGCCAGCAGTTACGGCCTTCCCAATTTGAATGGTGAGCAGTTCTTC | CASSYGLPNLNGEQFF
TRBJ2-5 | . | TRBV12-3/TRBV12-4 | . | TGTGCCAGCAGTTTAGGGGCGCAGGGTTACTTC | CASSLGAQGYF
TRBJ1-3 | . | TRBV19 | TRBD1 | TGTGCCAGTAGTTCCGGCCAGGGGGCCCCGAGCTCTGGAAACACCATATATTTT | CASSSGQGAPSSGNTIYF
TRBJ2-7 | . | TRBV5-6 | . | TGTGCCAGCAGCTTGGGTCCAGCGGATTCCTACGAGCAGTACTTC | CASSLGPADSYEQYF
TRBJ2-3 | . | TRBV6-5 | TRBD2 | TGTGCCAGCAGAACTACTAGCGGCAAGCAGTATTTT | CASRTTSGKQYF
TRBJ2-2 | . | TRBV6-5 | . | TGTGCCAGCAGTTACCACCAAGCTAGCGCCGGGGAGCTGTTTTTT | CASSYHQASAGELFF
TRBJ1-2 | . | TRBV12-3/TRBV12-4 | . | TGTGCCAGCAGTTTGAGGCCTCCTGGCACCTTC | CASSLRPPGTF
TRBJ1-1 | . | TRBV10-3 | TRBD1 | TGTGCCATCAGGTCCAGGGGGCTGAACACTGAAGCTTTCTTT | CAIRSRGLNTEAFF
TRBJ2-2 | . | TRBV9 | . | TGTGCCAGCAGCGTAGGGACAGTTTGGGCACAGACCGGGGAGCTGTTTTTT | CASSVGTVWAQTGELFF
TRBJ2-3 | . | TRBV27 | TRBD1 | TGTGCCAGCAGTCCGTCCCCGGGACAGGGACCCGGTTTGTATTTT | CASSPSPGQGPGLYF
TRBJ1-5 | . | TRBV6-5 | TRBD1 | TGTGCCAGCAGAAGACCGGACAGGTTAAATCAGCCCCAGCATTTT | CASRRPDRLNQPQHF
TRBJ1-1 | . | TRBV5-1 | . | TGCGCCAGCAGCACGGGAGAACAGGGAGGGATCACTGAAGCTTTCTTT | CASSTGEQGGITEAFF
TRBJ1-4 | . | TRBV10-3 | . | TGTGCCATCAGTGAGATGGGCCAGTTATGGGCAACTAATGAAAAACTGTTTTTT | CAISEMGQLWATNEKLFF
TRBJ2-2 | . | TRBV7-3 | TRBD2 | TGTGCCAGCAGCCAGACTAGCGGGAACACCGGGGAGCTGTTTTTT | CASSQTSGNTGELFF
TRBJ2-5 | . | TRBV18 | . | TGTGCCAGCTCACCCCAGGGAGAGACCCAGTACTTC | CASSPQGETQYF
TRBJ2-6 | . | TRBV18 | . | TGTGCCAGCTCACCACAACAGGGAGGGGCTGGGGCCAACGTCCTGACTTTC | CASSPQQGGAGANVLTF
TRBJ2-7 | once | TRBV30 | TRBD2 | TGTGCCTGGAGTGTCGGACTAGCGGGATCCTACGAGCAGTACTTC | CAWSVGLAGSYEQYF